The T cell receptor beta chain described here comes from a study of T cell responses to AZD1222 COVID-19 vaccine. CDR3 length: 13 residues. Germline loops: CDR1 SGHNT, CDR2 YYREEE (reference sequence). The V gene lost 0 bases and the J gene lost 5 bases, with 8 bases spanning the gap. The repertoire was sequenced with immunoSEQ multiplex PCR; TCRdb's copy has only in-frame clones and lacks some. The data show about 140,000 clones, nearly 95% seen once. Findings and limits, study-wide: Receipt of two AZD1222 doses was followed by a rise in Spike-specific TCR breadth and depth. Seropositive at baseline were only a handful of AZD1222 recipients.

Comments on this clone: The target antigen is unknown.

This sequence originates from an adult who received the AZD1222 COVID-19 vaccine. The chain couples TRBV5-4 to TRBJ2-5, with a possible D match to TRBD1 (6 bases). The material was peripheral blood, obtained 28 days after the second AZD1222 dose. CDR3 amino acids: CASSLDRGETQYF. The CDR3 region has the DNA TGTGCCAGCAGCTTGGATAGGGGGGAGACCCAGTACTTC.